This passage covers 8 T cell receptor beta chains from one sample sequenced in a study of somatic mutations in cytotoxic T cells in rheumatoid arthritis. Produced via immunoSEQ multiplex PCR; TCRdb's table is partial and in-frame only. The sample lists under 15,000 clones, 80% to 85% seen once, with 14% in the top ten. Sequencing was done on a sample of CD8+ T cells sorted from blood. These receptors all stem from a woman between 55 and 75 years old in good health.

The CDR3 DNA reads TGTGCCAGCAGCTTGCCCGGGGGGGCCAGGGGCGATACGCAGTATTTT. Amino acid sequence: CASSLPGGARGDTQYF. J is TRBJ2-3 and V is TRBV7-3; 8 nucleotides align to TRBD2. There are 16 residues in the CDR3. CDR1 and CDR2 (germline): SGHTA, FQGTGA. The V gene end was trimmed by 3 bases and the J gene end by 6 bases; junction bases not matched to a gene: 11.

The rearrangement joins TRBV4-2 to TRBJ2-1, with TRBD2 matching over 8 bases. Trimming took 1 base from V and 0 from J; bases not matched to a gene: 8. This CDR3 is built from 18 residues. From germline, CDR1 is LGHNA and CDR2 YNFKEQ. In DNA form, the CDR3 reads TGTGCCAGCAGCCAAGGGTTTAGCGGGGCCGGCTCCTACAATGAGCAGTTCTTC. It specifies CASSQGFSGAGSYNEQFF.

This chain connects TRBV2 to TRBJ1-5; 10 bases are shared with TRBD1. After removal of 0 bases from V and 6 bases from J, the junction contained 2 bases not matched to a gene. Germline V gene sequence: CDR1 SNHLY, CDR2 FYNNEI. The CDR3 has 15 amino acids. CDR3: CASSEAGQGFQPQHF. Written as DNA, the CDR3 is TGTGCCAGCAGTGAAGCGGGACAGGGGTTTCAGCCCCAGCATTTT.

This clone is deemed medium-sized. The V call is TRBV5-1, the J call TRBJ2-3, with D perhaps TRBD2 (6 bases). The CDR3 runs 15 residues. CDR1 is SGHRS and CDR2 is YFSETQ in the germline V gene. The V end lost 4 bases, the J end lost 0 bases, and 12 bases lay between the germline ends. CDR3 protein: CASSDGTHSTDTQYF. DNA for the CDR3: TGCGCCAGCAGCGACGGGACTCACAGCACAGATACGCAGTATTTT.

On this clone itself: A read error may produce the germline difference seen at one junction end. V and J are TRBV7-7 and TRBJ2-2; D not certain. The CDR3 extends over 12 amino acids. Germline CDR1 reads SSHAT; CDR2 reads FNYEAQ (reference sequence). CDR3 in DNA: TGTGCTAGCAGGAGCAACACCGGGGAGCTGTTTTTT. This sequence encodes CASRSNTGELFF.

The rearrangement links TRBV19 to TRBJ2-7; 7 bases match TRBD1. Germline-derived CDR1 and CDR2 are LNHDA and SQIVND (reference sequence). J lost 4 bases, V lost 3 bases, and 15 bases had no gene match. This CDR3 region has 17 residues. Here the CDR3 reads CASSMGSTGTVPYEQYF. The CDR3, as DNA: TGTGCCAGTAGTATGGGGTCCACCGGGACAGTCCCGTACGAGCAGTACTTC. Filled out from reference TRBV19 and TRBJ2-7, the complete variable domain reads DGGITQSPKYLFRKEGQNVTLSCEQNLNHDAMYWYRQDPGQGLRLIYYSQIVNDFQKGDIAEGYSVSREKKESFPLTVTSAQKNPTAFYLCASSMGSTGTVPYEQYFGPGTRLTVT.

As DNA, the CDR3 is TGTGCCAGCAAGTTCCCGGGTCCCAGCCCCAATTCACCCCTCCACTTT. Protein: CASKFPGPSPNSPLHF. This sequence joins TRBV2 and TRBJ1-6; D not resolved. The CDR3 covers 16 residues. CDR1 SNHLY and CDR2 FYNNEI come from the germline V gene. V lost 7 bases, J lost 7 bases, and 20 bases lay in between.

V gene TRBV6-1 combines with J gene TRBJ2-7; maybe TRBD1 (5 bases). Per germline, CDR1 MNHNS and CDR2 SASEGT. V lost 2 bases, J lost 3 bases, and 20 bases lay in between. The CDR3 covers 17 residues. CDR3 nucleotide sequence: TGTGCCAGCAGTGAATCCACAGGCCTCTACAGTCTCTACGAGCAGTACTTC. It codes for CASSESTGLYSLYEQYF.